This TCR beta chain was obtained from a study of T cell responses to AZD1222 COVID-19 vaccine. This CDR3 region has 18 residues. The germline V gene encodes CDR1 SGHRS and CDR2 YFSETQ. Trimming pared 9 bases from V and 0 bases from J, leaving 22 bases between. Produced via immunoSEQ multiplex PCR; TCRdb's table is partial and in-frame only. The data contain 150,000 to 200,000 clones, approximately 92% of them singletons. The TCR comes from an adult in good health. The J gene is TRBJ2-6, the V gene TRBV5-1; D gene uncertain. The starting material was peripheral blood, obtained on day 0 of AZD1222 vaccination. DNA of the CDR3: TGCGCCACCCAAGGGTGGGCTGTTTCGAGCTCTGGGGCCAACGTCCTGACTTTC. This codes for CATQGWAVSSSGANVLTF.